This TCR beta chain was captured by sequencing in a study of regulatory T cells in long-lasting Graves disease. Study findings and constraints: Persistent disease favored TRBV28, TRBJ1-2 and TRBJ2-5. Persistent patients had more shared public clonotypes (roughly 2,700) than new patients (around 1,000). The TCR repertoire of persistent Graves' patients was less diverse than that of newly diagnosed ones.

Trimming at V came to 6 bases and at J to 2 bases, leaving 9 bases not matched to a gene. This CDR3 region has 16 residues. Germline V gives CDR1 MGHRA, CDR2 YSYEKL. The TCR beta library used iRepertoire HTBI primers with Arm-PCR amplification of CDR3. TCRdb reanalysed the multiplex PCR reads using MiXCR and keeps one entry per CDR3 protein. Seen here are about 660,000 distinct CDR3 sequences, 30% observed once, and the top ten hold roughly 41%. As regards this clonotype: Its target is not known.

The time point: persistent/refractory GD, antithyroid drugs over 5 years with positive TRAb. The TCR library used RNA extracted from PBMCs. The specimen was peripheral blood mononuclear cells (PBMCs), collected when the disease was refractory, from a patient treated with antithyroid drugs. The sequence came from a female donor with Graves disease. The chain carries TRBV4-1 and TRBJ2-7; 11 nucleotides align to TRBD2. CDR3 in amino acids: CASSPGLAGRTYEQYF. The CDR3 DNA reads TGCGCCAGCAGTCCAGGACTAGCGGGCAGGACCTACGAGCAGTACTTC.